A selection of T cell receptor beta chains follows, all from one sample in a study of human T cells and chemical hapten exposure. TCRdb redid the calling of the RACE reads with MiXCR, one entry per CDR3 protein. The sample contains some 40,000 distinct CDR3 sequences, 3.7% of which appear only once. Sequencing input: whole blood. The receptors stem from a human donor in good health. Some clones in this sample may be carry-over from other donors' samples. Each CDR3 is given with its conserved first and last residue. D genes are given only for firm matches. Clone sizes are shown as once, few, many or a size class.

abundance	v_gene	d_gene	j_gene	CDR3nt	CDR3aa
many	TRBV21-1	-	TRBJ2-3	TGTGCCAGCAGCAAAGGCGGAGGGATCATCCTTGGGGCAGATACGCAGTATTTT	CASSKGGGIILGADTQYF
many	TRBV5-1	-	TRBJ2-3	TGCGCCAGCAGTTTTAATAGGGCCACAGATACGCAGTATTTT	CASSFNRATDTQYF
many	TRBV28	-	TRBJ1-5	TGTGCCAGCAGTTTATCGGACTATCAGCCCCAGCATTTT	CASSLSDYQPQHF
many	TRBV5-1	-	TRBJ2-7	TGCGCCAGCAGCCCTCAAATCGGGGGCTCCTACGAGCAGTACTTC	CASSPQIGGSYEQYF
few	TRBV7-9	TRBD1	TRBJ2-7	TGTGCCAGCAGCTCGGGACAGAGCTCCTACGAGCAGTACTTC	CASSSGQSSYEQYF
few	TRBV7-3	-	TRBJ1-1	TGTGCCAGCAGCAAGGACGCGAACACTGAAGCTTTCTTT	CASSKDANTEAFF
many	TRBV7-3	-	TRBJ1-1	TGTGCCAGCAGCTCGACAGGGAACACTGAAGCTTTCTTT	CASSSTGNTEAFF
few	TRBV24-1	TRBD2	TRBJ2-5	TGTGCCACCAGTGAAGCTAGCGGAGAGACCCAGTACTTC	CATSEASGETQYF
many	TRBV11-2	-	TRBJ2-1	TGTGCCAGCAGCTTAGATTTGGCCCCCCTCGGCCATGAGCAGTTCTTC	CASSLDLAPLGHEQFF
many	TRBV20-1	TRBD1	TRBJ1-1	TGCAGTATCCCTAGAGGGGGCTTGGTTGAAGCTTTCTTT	CSIPRGGLVEAFF
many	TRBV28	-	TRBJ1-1	TGTGCCAGCAGTTTACAACAGGGCACTGAAGCTTTCTTT	CASSLQQGTEAFF
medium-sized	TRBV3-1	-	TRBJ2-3	TGTGCCAGCAGCCGGGCCAGGGTCACAGATACGCAGTATTTT	CASSRARVTDTQYF
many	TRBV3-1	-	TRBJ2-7	TGTGCCAGCAGCCAAGGGCCCAACTCCTACGAGCAGTACTTC	CASSQGPNSYEQYF